This TCR beta chain was identified during a study of T cell repertoires in cytomegalovirus infection. Between the trimmed V and J ends, which lost 8 bases and 1 base, there was a span of 11 bases. Germline lookup yields CDR1 LGHNA and CDR2 YSLEER. The CDR3 totals 13 residues. TCRdb reprocessed the reads via MiXCR and lists one record per CDR3 protein. The data contain around 430,000 distinct CDR3 sequences, about 44% of them seen just once; the ten biggest clones take up around 44%. Details on this clonotype: The antigen remains unidentified.

This chain uses TRBV4-3 with TRBJ1-1; no reliable D call. The TCR sequence derives from a human donor in good health (CMV status not recorded). Some clones in this sample may be carry-over from other donors' samples. The sequenced sample was cultured PBMCs, obtained from culture after CMV antigen stimulation. CDR3 sequence reads: CASGLTWNTEAFF. In DNA form, the CDR3 reads TGCGCCAGCGGTCTTACCTGGAACACTGAAGCTTTCTTT.